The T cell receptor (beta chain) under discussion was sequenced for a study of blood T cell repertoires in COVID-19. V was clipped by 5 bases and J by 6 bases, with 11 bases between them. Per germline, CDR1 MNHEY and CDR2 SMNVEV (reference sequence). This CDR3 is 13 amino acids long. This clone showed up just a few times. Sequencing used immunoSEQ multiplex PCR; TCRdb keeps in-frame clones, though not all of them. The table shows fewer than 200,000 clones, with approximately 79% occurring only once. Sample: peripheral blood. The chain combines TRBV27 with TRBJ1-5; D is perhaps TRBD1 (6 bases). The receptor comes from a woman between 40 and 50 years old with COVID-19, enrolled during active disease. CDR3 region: CASSPQGFQPQHF. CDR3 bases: TGTGCCAGCAGTCCGCAGGGGTTTCAGCCCCAGCATTTT.